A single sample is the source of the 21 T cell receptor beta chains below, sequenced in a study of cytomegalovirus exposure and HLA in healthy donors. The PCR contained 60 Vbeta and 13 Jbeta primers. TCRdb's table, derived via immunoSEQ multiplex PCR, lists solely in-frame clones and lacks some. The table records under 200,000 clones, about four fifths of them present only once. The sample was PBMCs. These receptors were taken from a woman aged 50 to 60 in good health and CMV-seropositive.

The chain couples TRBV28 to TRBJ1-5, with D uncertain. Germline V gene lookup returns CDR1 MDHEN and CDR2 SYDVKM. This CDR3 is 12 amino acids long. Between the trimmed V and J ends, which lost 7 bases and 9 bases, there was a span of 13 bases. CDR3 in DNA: TGTGCCAGCATGAGCTGGGCCCTGCCCCAGCATTTT. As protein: CASMSWALPQHF.

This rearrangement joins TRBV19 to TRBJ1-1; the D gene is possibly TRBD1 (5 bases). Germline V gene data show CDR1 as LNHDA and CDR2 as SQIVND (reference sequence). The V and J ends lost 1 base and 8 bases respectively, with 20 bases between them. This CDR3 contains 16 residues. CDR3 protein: CASSIGFSRGLTEAFF. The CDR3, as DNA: TGTGCCAGTAGTATAGGCTTCTCTAGGGGTCTCACCGAAGCTTTCTTT. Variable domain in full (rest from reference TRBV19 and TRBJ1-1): DGGITQSPKYLFRKEGQNVTLSCEQNLNHDAMYWYRQDPGQGLRLIYYSQIVNDFQKGDIAEGYSVSREKKESFPLTVTSAQKNPTAFYLCASSIGFSRGLTEAFFGQGTRLTVV.

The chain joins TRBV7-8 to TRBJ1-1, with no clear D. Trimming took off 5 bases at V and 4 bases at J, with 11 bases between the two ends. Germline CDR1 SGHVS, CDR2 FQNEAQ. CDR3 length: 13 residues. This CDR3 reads CASSAYSGTEAFF. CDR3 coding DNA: TGTGCCAGCAGCGCTTACTCGGGCACTGAAGCTTTCTTT. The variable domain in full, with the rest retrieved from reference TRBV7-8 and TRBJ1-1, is GAGVSQSPRYKVAKRGQDVALRCDPISGHVSLFWYQQALGQGPEFLTYFQNEAQLDKSGLPSDRFFAERPEGSVSTLKIQRTQQEDSAVYLCASSAYSGTEAFFGQGTRLTVV.

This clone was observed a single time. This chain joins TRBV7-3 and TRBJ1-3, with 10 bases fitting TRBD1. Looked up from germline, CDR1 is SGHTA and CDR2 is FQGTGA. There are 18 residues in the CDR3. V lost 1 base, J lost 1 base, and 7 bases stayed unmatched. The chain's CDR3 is CASSLRSGQGVSGNTIYF. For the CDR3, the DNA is TGTGCCAGCAGCTTAAGAAGCGGACAGGGGGTATCTGGAAACACCATATATTTT.

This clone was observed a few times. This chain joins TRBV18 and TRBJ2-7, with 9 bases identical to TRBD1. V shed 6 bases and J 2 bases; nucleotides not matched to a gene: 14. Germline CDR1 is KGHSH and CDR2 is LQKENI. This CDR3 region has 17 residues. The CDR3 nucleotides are TGTGCCAGCTCCTATCAGGCCGGGACAGGGATAACCTACGAGCAGTACTTC. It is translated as CASSYQAGTGITYEQYF. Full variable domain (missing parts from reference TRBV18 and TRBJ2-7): NAGVMQNPRHLVRRRGQEARLRCSPMKGHSHVYWYRQLPEEGLKFMVYLQKENIIDESGMPKERFSAEFPKEGPSILRIQQVVRGDSAAYFCASSYQAGTGITYEQYFGPGTRLTVT.

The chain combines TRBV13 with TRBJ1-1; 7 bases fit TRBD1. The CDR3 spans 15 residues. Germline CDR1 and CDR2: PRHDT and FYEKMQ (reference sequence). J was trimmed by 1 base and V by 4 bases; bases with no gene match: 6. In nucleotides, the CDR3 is TGTGCCAGCAGCTGGCGGGACAGACCGAACACTGAAGCTTTCTTT. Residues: CASSWRDRPNTEAFF.

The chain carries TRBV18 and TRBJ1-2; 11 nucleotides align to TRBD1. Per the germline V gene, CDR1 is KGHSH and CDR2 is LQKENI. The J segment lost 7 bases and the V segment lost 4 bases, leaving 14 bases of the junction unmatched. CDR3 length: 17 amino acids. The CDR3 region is CASSLSTGTGGPGGYTF. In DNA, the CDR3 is TGTGCCAGCTCACTTTCGACCGGGACAGGGGGTCCGGGTGGCTACACCTTC.

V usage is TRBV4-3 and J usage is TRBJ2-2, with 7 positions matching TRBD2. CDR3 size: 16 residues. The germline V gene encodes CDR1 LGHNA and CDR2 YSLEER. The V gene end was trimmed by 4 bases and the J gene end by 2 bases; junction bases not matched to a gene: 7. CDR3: CASSRTGLLNTGELFF. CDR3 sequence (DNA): TGCGCCAGCAGCCGCACGGGACTATTAAACACCGGGGAGCTGTTTTTT.

CDR3 sequence: CATCVDSISGNTIYF. CDR3 nucleotide sequence: TGTGCCACTTGTGTTGATTCTATCTCTGGAAACACCATATATTTT. V gene TRBV15 combines with J gene TRBJ1-3; no clear D gene. Germline V gene data show CDR1 as LNHNV and CDR2 as YYDKDF (reference sequence). This CDR3 comprises 15 residues. The V end was cut by 9 bases, the J end by 0 bases, with 15 bases between.

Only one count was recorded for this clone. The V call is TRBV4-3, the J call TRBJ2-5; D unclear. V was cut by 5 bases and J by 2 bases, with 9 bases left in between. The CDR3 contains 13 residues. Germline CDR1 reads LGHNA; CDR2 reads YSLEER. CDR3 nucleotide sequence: TGCGCCAGCAGCTGGCGACTGCAAGAGACCCAGTACTTC. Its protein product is CASSWRLQETQYF.

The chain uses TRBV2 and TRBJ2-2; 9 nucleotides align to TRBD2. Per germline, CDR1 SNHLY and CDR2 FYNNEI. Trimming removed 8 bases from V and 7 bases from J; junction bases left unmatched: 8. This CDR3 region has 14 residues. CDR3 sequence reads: CASDIAGVVGELFF. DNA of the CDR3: TGTGCCAGCGACATAGCGGGAGTTGTCGGGGAGCTGTTTTTT.

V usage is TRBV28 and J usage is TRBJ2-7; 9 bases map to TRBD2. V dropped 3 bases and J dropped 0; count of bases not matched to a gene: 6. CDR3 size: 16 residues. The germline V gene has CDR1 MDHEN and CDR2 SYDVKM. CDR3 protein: CASSLASGTSSYEQYF. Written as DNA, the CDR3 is TGTGCCAGCAGTTTGGCTAGCGGGACCAGCTCCTACGAGCAGTACTTC.

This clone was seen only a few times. CDR3 residues: CASSRTGGNEDEQFF. CDR3 DNA sequence: TGTGCCAGCAGCCGGACAGGGGGCAATGAGGATGAGCAGTTCTTC. The chain joins TRBV11-2 to TRBJ2-1, with 11 bases matching TRBD1. The CDR3 is made up of 15 amino acids. Trimming removed 5 bases from V and 8 bases from J; junction bases left unmatched: 8. In germline, CDR1 is SGHAT, CDR2 FQNNGV.

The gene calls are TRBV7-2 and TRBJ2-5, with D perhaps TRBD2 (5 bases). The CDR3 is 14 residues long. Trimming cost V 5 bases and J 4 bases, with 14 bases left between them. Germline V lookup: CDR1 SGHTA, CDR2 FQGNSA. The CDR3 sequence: CASSLAGNGETQYF. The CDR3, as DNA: TGTGCCAGCAGCCTGGCCGGGAATGGAGAGACCCAGTACTTC.

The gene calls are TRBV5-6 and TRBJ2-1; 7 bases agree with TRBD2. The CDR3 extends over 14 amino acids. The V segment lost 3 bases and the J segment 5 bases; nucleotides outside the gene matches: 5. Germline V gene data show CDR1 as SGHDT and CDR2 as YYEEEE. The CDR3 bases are TGTGCCAGCAGCTCCAGCGGGACCAACAATGAGCAGTTCTTC. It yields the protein CASSSSGTNNEQFF.

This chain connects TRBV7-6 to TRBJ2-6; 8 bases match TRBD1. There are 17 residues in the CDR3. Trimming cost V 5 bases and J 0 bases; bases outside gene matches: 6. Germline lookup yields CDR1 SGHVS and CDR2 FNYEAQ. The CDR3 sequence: CASSPQGASSGANVLTF. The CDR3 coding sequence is TGTGCCAGCAGCCCGCAGGGGGCCAGCTCTGGGGCCAACGTCCTGACTTTC.

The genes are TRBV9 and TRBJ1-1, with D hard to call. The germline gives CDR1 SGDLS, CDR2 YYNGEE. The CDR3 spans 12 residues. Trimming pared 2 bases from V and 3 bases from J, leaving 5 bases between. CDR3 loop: CASSVEDTEAFF. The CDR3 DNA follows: TGTGCCAGCAGCGTGGAGGACACTGAAGCTTTCTTT.

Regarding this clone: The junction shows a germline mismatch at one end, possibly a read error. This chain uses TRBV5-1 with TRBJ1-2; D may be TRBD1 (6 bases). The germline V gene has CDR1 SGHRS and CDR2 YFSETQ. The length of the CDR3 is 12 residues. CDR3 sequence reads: CTSSRGGHGYTF. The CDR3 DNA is TGCACCAGCAGCCGAGGGGGACATGGCTACACCTTC.

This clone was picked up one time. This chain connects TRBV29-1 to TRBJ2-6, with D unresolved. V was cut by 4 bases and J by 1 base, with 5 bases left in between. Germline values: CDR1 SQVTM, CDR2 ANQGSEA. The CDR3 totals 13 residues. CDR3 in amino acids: CSVGLSGANVLTF. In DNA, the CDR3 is TGCAGCGTTGGGCTGTCTGGGGCCAACGTCCTGACTTTC.

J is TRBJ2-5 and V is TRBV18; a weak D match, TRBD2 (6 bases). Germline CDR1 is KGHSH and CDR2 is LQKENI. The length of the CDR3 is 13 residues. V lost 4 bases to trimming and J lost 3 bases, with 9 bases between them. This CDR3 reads CASSRPGEETQYF. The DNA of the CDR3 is TGTGCCAGCTCACGGCCGGGGGAAGAGACCCAGTACTTC.

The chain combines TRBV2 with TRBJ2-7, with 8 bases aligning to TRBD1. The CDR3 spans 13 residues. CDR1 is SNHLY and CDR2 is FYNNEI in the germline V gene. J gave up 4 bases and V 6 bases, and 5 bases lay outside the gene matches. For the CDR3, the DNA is TGTGCCAGCAGCAGACAGGGGCTATACGAGCAGTACTTC. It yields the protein CASSRQGLYEQYF.